This entry is about one TCR beta chain. This table comes from immunoSEQ multiplex PCR, and its TCRdb copy is limited to in-frame clones, with some not included. In the table there are about 70,000 clones, about four fifths of which are singletons. This record belongs to a study of OX40 agonist ivuxolimab in advanced cancers. The sample in question was CD4+ or CD8+ T cells sorted from blood, obtained in a trial of the OX40 agonist ivuxolimab. The TCR originated in an adult with an advanced solid tumor such as melanoma, head and neck, liver or kidney cancer.

DNA for the CDR3: TGTGCCAGTAGGGACAGTGGAACTAATGAAAAACTGTTTTTT. This codes for CASRDSGTNEKLFF. The chain employs TRBV19 and TRBJ1-4; the D gene is possibly TRBD1 (6 bases). Trimming removed 6 bases from V and 1 base from J, with 9 bases in between. This CDR3 spans 14 amino acids. CDR1 LNHDA and CDR2 SQIVND come from the germline V gene (reference sequence).